This TCR beta chain came from a study of T-cell memory formation after mild COVID-19. TCRalpha and TCRbeta libraries used 5'RACE with constant-segment primers and UMIs. TCRdb reprocessed the 5' RACE reads via MiXCR and lists one record per CDR3 protein. The sample includes 150,000 to 200,000 distinct CDR3 sequences, 11% of them seen just once. V was shortened by 8 bases and J by 2 bases, with 7 bases between the two germline ends. Germline loops: CDR1 MNHEY, CDR2 SVGEGT. This CDR3 has 12 amino acids. Overall study results and limits: Clones that contracted from day 15 to 85 had balanced CD4/CD8; later expanders were CD4+ biased.

About this clonotype itself: Its matching antigen is unknown.

Sequenced sample: PBMCs or a T cell subset sorted from them (not recorded which). This sequence joins TRBV6-2 or TRBV6-3 and TRBJ2-1; D call uncertain. The origin of this receptor is a man aged 18 to 35 who had mild COVID-19 (a few samples of this study predate the infection). Cell type and time point are not known. CDR3 DNA sequence: TGTGCCAGCGATAGCCCCTACAATGAGCAGTTCTTC. It codes for CASDSPYNEQFF.